Presented here are 10 T cell receptor beta chains from one specimen sequenced in a study of CD8+CD57+ T cells in acquired aplastic anemia. TCR beta VDJ and CDR3 were profiled, and genomic DNA was the template. TCRdb called the reads again in MiXCR, with one record for every CDR3 protein. The sample has about 160,000 distinct CDR3 sequences, 60% to 80% seen once. Only patients with CD8+CD57+ cell expansion on flow cytometry were chosen for sequencing. Sequenced material: sorted CD4+, CD8+, or CD8+CD57+ T cells (not recorded which) from PBMCs. The receptors come from a human donor with aplastic anemia.

There are a few counts of this clonotype. This chain connects TRBV2 to TRBJ1-4; a possible D gene is TRBD1 (6 bases). Germline CDR1 SNHLY, CDR2 FYNNEI. CDR3 length: 16 amino acids. Trimming removed 5 bases from V and 7 bases from J, with 20 bases in between. The CDR3: CASSKTGLGNIEKLFF. The CDR3 DNA reads TGTGCCAGCAGTAAAACAGGGTTGGGAAATATTGAAAAACTGTTTTTT.

Ten or more counts support this clonotype. The genes are TRBV6-1 and TRBJ2-5, with unresolved D. Per germline, CDR1 MNHNS and CDR2 SASEGT. Trimming took off 7 bases at V and 4 bases at J, with 10 bases between the two ends. This CDR3 has 12 residues. CDR3 sequence: CASIRFGETQYF. CDR3 in DNA: TGTGCCAGCATAAGGTTTGGAGAGACCCAGTACTTC.

The genes are TRBV2 and TRBJ2-5; D is undetermined. Per germline, CDR1 SNHLY and CDR2 FYNNEI. V lost 7 bases, J lost 5 bases, and 20 bases lay in between. The CDR3 runs 15 residues. The CDR3 protein is CASIVLGGPLETQYF. CDR3 DNA sequence: TGTGCCAGCATAGTCCTAGGCGGACCTCTGGAGACCCAGTACTTC.

With respect to this clonotype: The junction shows a germline mismatch at one end, possibly a read error. V gene TRBV7-3 combines with J gene TRBJ2-7; no firm D call. Germline V gives CDR1 SGHTA, CDR2 FQGTGA. This CDR3 is built from 12 residues. This chain's CDR3 is CACSLVTYEQYF. The CDR3 DNA is TGTGCCTGCAGCTTAGTTACCTACGAGCAGTACTTC. Looking up the rest from reference TRBV7-3 and TRBJ2-7 gives the full variable domain: GAGVSQTPSNKVTEKGKYVELRCDPISGHTALYWYRQSLGQGPEFLIYFQGTGAADDSGLPNDRFFAVRPEGSVSTLKIQRTERGDSAVYLCACSLVTYEQYFGPGTRLTVT.

The chain links TRBV7-9 to TRBJ2-3, with a possible D match to TRBD2 (6 bases). Between the trimmed V and J ends, which lost 5 bases and 14 bases, there was a span of 17 bases. Germline values: CDR1 SEHNR, CDR2 FQNEAQ (reference sequence). The CDR3 contains 12 residues. CDR3 region: CASSRGLSLAYF. CDR3 in DNA: TGTGCCAGCAGCCGTGGACTAAGCCTGGCGTATTTT.

The chain couples TRBV20-1 to TRBJ2-6; D not resolved. This CDR3 has 14 residues. The V gene's germline CDR1 is DFQATT and CDR2 SNEGSKA (reference sequence). Deletions cut 5 bases from V and 0 bases from J, with 8 bases between. The CDR3 sequence is CSAVRRSGANVLTF. The CDR3 DNA sequence: TGCAGTGCTGTAAGACGCTCTGGGGCCAACGTCCTGACTTTC.

The chain links TRBV10-3 to TRBJ1-2, with no clear D. V dropped 0 bases and J dropped 3 bases, with 11 bases sitting between them. Germline assignment: CDR1 ENHRY and CDR2 SYGVKD. The CDR3 sequence is 15 residues long. In DNA form, the CDR3 reads TGTGCCATCAGTGAGTCGGGGATCCCATACTATGGCTACACCTTC. Residues: CAISESGIPYYGYTF.

The gene calls are TRBV24-1 and TRBJ1-1; D gene ambiguous. Germline values: CDR1 KGHDR, CDR2 SFDVKD. The CDR3 is made up of 13 amino acids. Between the trimmed V and J ends, which lost 2 bases and 3 bases, there was a span of 6 bases. DNA of the CDR3: TGTGCCACCAGTGATTACGGGTACACTGAAGCTTTCTTT. Translated, it gives CATSDYGYTEAFF.

The chain has TRBV19 and TRBJ2-5, with 8 bases identical to TRBD1. CDR1 LNHDA and CDR2 SQIVND come from the germline V gene (reference sequence). This CDR3 contains 13 residues. After removal of 7 bases from V and 5 bases from J, the junction contained 6 bases not matched to a gene. CDR3 residues: CASTRQGSETQYF. CDR3 DNA: TGTGCCAGTACAAGACAGGGGAGTGAGACCCAGTACTTC.

The rearrangement joins TRBV19 to TRBJ1-1; 8 bases are a match to TRBD1. V was pared by 5 bases and J by 10 bases, with 12 bases of the junction left unmatched. This CDR3 has 14 residues. Germline values: CDR1 LNHDA, CDR2 SQIVND (reference sequence). The DNA for the CDR3 is TGTGCCAGTAGTTCCCGACAGGGGCCACTAACAGCTTTCTTT. This encodes CASSSRQGPLTAFF.